The present T cell receptor beta chain was sequenced within a study of blood T cell repertoires in COVID-19. Study-wide context: Donors in the United States, Italy and Spain gave samples during acute or convalescent COVID-19. T cells, B-cell-depleted T cells, or PBMCs provided the cDNA or gDNA that served as material.

In the source study's methods: Reference gene primer amplification in the assay estimated nucleated cell counts. The method was immunoSEQ multiplex PCR; TCRdb's version includes in-frame clones alone and lacks a portion of them. V, J and clone size were drawn from that table, and D and trimming were deduced from the DNA. Of 150,000 or so clones in the sample, 87% were seen once. V dropped 1 base and J dropped 3; count of bases not matched to a gene: 0. The CDR3 is 14 residues long. The germline V gene encodes CDR1 KGHSH and CDR2 LQKENI. The gene calls are TRBV18 and TRBJ1-1; the match to TRBD1 covers 9 bases. This TCR was sampled from a man aged 80 or over with acute or convalescent COVID-19. Material for sequencing was peripheral blood. CDR3 nucleotide sequence: TGTGCCAGCTCACCACGGGACAGGGACACTGAAGCTTTCTTT. It is translated as CASSPRDRDTEAFF.